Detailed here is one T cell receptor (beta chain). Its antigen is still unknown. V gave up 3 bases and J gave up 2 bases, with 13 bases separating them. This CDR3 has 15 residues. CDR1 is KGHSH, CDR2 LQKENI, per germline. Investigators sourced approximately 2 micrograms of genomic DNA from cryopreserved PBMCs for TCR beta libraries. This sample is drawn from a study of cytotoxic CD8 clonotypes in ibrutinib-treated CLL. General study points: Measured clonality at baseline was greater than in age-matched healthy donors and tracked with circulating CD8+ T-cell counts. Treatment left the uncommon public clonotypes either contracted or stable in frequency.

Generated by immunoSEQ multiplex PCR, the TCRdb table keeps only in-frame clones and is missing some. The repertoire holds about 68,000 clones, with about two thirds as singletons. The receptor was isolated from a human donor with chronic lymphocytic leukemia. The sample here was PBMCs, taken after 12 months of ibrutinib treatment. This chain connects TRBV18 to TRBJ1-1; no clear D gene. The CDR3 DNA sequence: TGTGCCAGCTCACCCTCGCCGGTTGGAAACACTGAAGCTTTCTTT. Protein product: CASSPSPVGNTEAFF. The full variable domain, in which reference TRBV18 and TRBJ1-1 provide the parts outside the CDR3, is NAGVMQNPRHLVRRRGQEARLRCSPMKGHSHVYWYRQLPEEGLKFMVYLQKENIIDESGMPKERFSAEFPKEGPSILRIQQVVRGDSAAYFCASSPSPVGNTEAFFGQGTRLTVV.